The present T cell receptor beta chain was sequenced within a study of PD-1 blockade in mismatch repair-deficient tumors. V was clipped by 7 bases and J by 5 bases, with 20 bases between them. This CDR3 spans 15 amino acids. Germline V lookup: CDR1 LNHDA, CDR2 SQIVND (reference sequence). Study-level findings and limits: After pembrolizumab, tumor-resident clones rose rapidly, then generally contracted before radiologic responses.

Note on this clone: Its antigen is still unknown.

Three pembrolizumab responders had their TCRs sequenced. Generated by immunoSEQ multiplex PCR, the TCRdb table keeps only in-frame clones and is missing some. Among roughly 70,000 clones, 60% to 80% were seen once, and the ten largest hold roughly 5%. The source is an adult with mismatch repair-deficient cancer. The rearrangement uses TRBV19 and TRBJ2-5; D remains ambiguous. The input for sequencing was peripheral blood, taken 2 weeks after starting pembrolizumab. The CDR3 bases are TGTGCCAGTAACAAGGGATACAACACGAGGGAGACCCAGTACTTC. Protein sequence: CASNKGYNTRETQYF.